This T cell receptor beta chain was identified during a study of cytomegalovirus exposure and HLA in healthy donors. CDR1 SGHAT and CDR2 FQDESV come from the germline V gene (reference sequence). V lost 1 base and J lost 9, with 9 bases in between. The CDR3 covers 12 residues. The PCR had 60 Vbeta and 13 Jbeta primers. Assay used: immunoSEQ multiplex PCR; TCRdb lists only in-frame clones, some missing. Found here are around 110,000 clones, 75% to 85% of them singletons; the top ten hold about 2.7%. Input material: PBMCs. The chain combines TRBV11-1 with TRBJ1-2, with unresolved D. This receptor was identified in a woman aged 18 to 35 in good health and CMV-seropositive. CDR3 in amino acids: CASSLGGRSYTF. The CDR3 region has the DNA TGTGCCAGCAGCTTAGGAGGCCGAAGCTACACCTTC. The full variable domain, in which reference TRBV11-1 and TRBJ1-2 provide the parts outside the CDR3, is EAEVAQSPRYKITEKSQAVAFWCDPISGHATLYWYRQILGQGPELLVQFQDESVVDDSQLPKDRFSAERLKGVDSTLKIQPAELGDSAMYLCASSLGGRSYTFGSGTRLTVV.